This entry features one TCR beta chain sequence. Its antigen remains unknown. Trimming took 4 bases from V and 5 from J; bases not matched to a gene: 10. This CDR3 has 16 amino acids. CDR1 is MNHEY and CDR2 is SVGAGI in the germline V gene. 60 Vbeta and 13 Jbeta primers were used in PCR. The repertoire was sequenced with immunoSEQ multiplex PCR; TCRdb's copy has only in-frame clones and lacks some. The sample shows 90,000 or so clones, roughly 71% of them seen only once. These data are taken from a study of cytomegalovirus exposure and HLA in healthy donors. Notes on the study in general: The authors later linked a missense DCLRE1C variant to TCR beta V- and J-gene trimming. In a later analysis, specific HLA alleles were associated with over 15,000 TCR beta sequences at a 0.05 false discovery rate.

Sequencing was performed on PBMCs. This TCR derives from a woman aged 18-29 years in good health and CMV-seropositive. J is TRBJ2-5 and V is TRBV6-5, with 10 nucleotides matching TRBD2. The CDR3 sequence: CASSSSPSGGFETQYF. The CDR3 DNA reads as TGTGCCAGCAGTTCCTCACCTAGCGGGGGTTTCGAGACCCAGTACTTC.